These T cell receptor beta chains were read from a single sample in a study of blood T cell repertoires in COVID-19. Sequencing was performed with immunoSEQ multiplex PCR; in TCRdb, only in-frame clones are kept and a portion is missing. The sample contains 62,000 or so clones, approximately 86% of which appear only once. Sequenced: peripheral blood. The source of these receptors is a woman aged 55-70 years with acute or convalescent COVID-19. Both conserved end residues are part of each CDR3. D genes are given only for firm matches. The size of a clone is reported for some rows only, either as once, few or many, or as a class for expanded clones.

v_call,j_call,clone_size,d_call,cdr3_aa,cdr3_nt
TRBV6-6,TRBJ1-1,-,TRBD1,CASSRTGTGSRNTEAFF,TGTGCCAGCAGTCGGACCGGGACAGGGAGCCGGAACACTGAAGCTTTCTTT
TRBV30,TRBJ1-4,-,-,CAWTTKDNRNEKLFF,TGTGCCTGGACCACCAAGGACAACCGTAATGAAAAACTGTTTTTT
TRBV6-1,TRBJ1-2,-,-,CASSEFGRTYGYTF,TGTGCCAGCAGTGAATTCGGGAGGACCTATGGCTACACCTTC
TRBV25-1,TRBJ1-1,-,-,CASSSQGVAEAFF,TGTGCCAGCAGTAGTCAGGGTGTCGCTGAAGCTTTCTTT
TRBV7-8,TRBJ2-7,-,TRBD2,CASSFVAGVGEQYF,TGTGCCAGCAGCTTTGTAGCGGGAGTAGGTGAGCAGTACTTC
TRBV7-3,TRBJ2-1,-,-,CASSRPGAASNEQFF,TGTGCCAGCAGCCGCCCGGGAGCAGCCTCCAATGAGCAGTTCTTC
TRBV5-1,TRBJ1-3,-,-,CASSLDGSLSGNTIYF,TGCGCCAGCAGCTTGGACGGTAGTCTCTCTGGAAACACCATATATTTT
TRBV19,TRBJ2-6,once,TRBD1,CASSMGTGPGYVLTF,TGTGCCAGTAGTATGGGGACAGGTCCTGGTTATGTCCTGACTTTC
TRBV28,TRBJ1-3,-,TRBD1,CASSLSLQTGGSGNTIYF,TGTGCCAGCAGTTTATCCCTCCAGACAGGGGGCAGTGGAAACACCATATATTTT
TRBV19,TRBJ2-7,-,-,CASRGRGDYEQYF,TGTGCCAGTAGGGGCAGGGGGGACTACGAGCAGTACTTC
TRBV27,TRBJ2-5,-,TRBD2,CASSLAGGRSETQYF,TGTGCCAGCAGTTTGGCGGGGGGGCGGTCGGAGACCCAGTACTTC
TRBV6-5,TRBJ2-2,-,-,CASTWAGGTGELFF,TGTGCCAGCACCTGGGCAGGGGGGACCGGGGAGCTGTTTTTT
TRBV19,TRBJ1-1,-,-,CASSYYTEAFF,TGTGCCAGTAGTTATTACACTGAAGCTTTCTTT
TRBV11-2,TRBJ1-6,-,-,CASSPPSGYGSPLHF,TGTGCCAGCAGCCCCCCTTCAGGGTATGGGTCACCCCTCCACTTT
TRBV12-5,TRBJ2-6,once,-,CASGFESTQGTANVLTF,TGTGCTAGTGGTTTTGAGAGTACACAGGGAACGGCCAACGTCCTGACTTTC
TRBV28,TRBJ1-1,-,TRBD1,CASISGGTEAFF,TGTGCCAGCATTTCAGGGGGCACTGAAGCTTTCTTT
TRBV19,TRBJ1-5,-,-,CASSTVQGSNQPQHF,TGTGCCAGTAGTACGGTCCAGGGCAGCAATCAGCCCCAGCATTTT
TRBV2,TRBJ2-7,-,TRBD1,CASKLGQVYEQYF,TGTGCCAGCAAGTTAGGACAGGTTTACGAGCAGTACTTC
TRBV7-2,TRBJ2-3,few,TRBD2,CASSLASGRVTDTQYF,TGTGCCAGCAGCTTAGCTAGCGGGAGGGTGACAGATACGCAGTATTTT
TRBV2,TRBJ1-2,-,-,CASGGVWTVNGYTF,TGTGCCAGTGGGGGGGTCTGGACAGTAAATGGCTACACCTTC
TRBV5-1,TRBJ1-6,once,-,CASSLAIAGSPLHF,TGCGCCAGCAGCTTGGCCATTGCGGGGTCACCCCTCCACTTT
TRBV19,TRBJ1-2,once,-,CASSIGSVNYGYTF,TGTGCCAGTAGTATCGGGTCCGTAAACTATGGCTACACCTTC
TRBV2,TRBJ1-4,-,TRBD1,CASGGTGNEKLFF,TGTGCCAGCGGCGGGACAGGGAATGAAAAACTGTTTTTT
TRBV4-1,TRBJ1-2,few,-,CASSQDWQRGYTF,TGCGCCAGCAGCCAAGATTGGCAGCGGGGCTACACCTTC
TRBV5-1,TRBJ2-1,-,-,CASSLDGGAYNEQFF,TGCGCCAGCAGCTTGGATGGGGGCGCCTACAATGAGCAGTTCTTC
TRBV6-5,TRBJ2-1,-,TRBD2,CASSSGLAVYNEQFF,TGTGCCAGCAGTTCCGGACTAGCGGTTTACAATGAGCAGTTCTTC